The clone carrying this T cell receptor beta chain was picked up many times. Its antigen is unidentified. A process of 5'RACE template switching, which added a universal primer site and UMIs, was used to make TCR cDNA. TCRdb re-called the 5' RACE reads through MiXCR, storing one row per CDR3 protein. Of a few hundred thousand distinct CDR3 sequences in the sample, roughly 17% are singletons; the top ten hold 17%. The data are from a study of T cells after yellow fever vaccination. Overall study: Fractions containing few cells were prepared with SMART-Seq v4 Ultra Low Input. General study points: There was a small share of clonotypes that showed up in both the CD4 and CD8 compartments.

This CDR3 is built from 14 residues. The V gene lost 7 bases and the J gene lost 8 bases, with 18 bases spanning the gap. The gene calls are TRBV12-3 or TRBV12-4 and TRBJ2-4; a possible D gene is TRBD1 (6 bases). This clonotype was obtained from a man aged 18 to 29 who received the YFV17D yellow fever vaccine. The specimen comprised PBMCs, sampled about 5 days after the first yellow fever vaccination. In DNA form, the CDR3 reads TGTGCCAGCAAATTAAGGGGGTCTGTTGACATTCAGTACTTC. It is translated as CASKLRGSVDIQYF.